These 26 T cell receptor beta chains were sequenced from one sample in a study of blood T cells in healthy people across ages. A second PCR of 7 to 11 cycles used a sample-barcoded 5' primer and a J-beta primer mix. TCRdb re-analysed the 5' RACE reads in MiXCR, keeping a single row per CDR3 protein. The table has around 2 million distinct CDR3 sequences, around 40% seen once. Input material: blood. All receptors come from a human donor in good health.

The chain is built from TRBV12-3 or TRBV12-4 and TRBJ2-5; tentative D call: TRBD1 (5 bases). V was shortened by 3 bases and J by 5 bases, with 13 bases between the two germline ends. CDR3 size: 14 residues. DNA for the CDR3: TGTGCCAGCAGTTTTCAGGGTTTCGAGGAGACCCAGTACTTC. Translating it yields CASSFQGFEETQYF.

The CDR3 loop reads CASSQGKSHSPLHF. In DNA form, the CDR3 reads TGTGCCAGCAGCCAAGGAAAGTCTCATTCACCCCTCCACTTT. The chain uses TRBV4-2 and TRBJ1-6, with D unresolved. The germline V gene has CDR1 LGHNA and CDR2 YNFKEQ. Deletions cut 1 base from V and 8 bases from J, with 9 bases between. CDR3 size: 14 residues.

This clonotype was seen a few times. The gene calls are TRBV7-2 and TRBJ2-3, with 11 nucleotides matching TRBD2. The germline CDR1 and CDR2 sequences are SGHTA and FQGNSA. Trimming took 4 bases from V and 4 from J; bases not matched to a gene: 4. CDR3 length: 15 residues. The CDR3, as DNA: TGTGCCAGCAGCTCGACTAGCGGGGAGGCAGATACGCAGTATTTT. The encoded protein is CASSSTSGEADTQYF.

The V and J genes are TRBV9 and TRBJ2-7, with D perhaps TRBD1 (5 bases). Trimming pared 8 bases from V and 4 bases from J, leaving 22 bases between. The CDR3 runs to 15 residues. Germline V lookup: CDR1 SGDLS, CDR2 YYNGEE. Here the CDR3 DNA reads TGTGCCAGTACCCAAGGGGTGGAATCGGCTTACGAGCAGTACTTC. It is translated as CASTQGVESAYEQYF.

V usage is TRBV12-3 or TRBV12-4 and J usage is TRBJ1-2, with 9 bases fitting TRBD1. This CDR3 is built from 15 residues. V trimming: 4 bases; J trimming: 5 bases; junction bases outside the gene matches: 8. The CDR3 is CASSYGDRVGYGYTF. For the CDR3, the DNA is TGTGCCAGCAGTTACGGGGACAGGGTTGGATATGGCTACACCTTC.

This clonotype came up a few times. This chain connects TRBV5-5 to TRBJ1-6; D not certain. The CDR3 contains 14 residues. V lost 7 bases, J lost 5 bases, and 13 bases lay in between. The germline V gene has CDR1 SGHKS and CDR2 YYEKEE (reference sequence). This CDR3 is CASGAGPNNSPLHF. The CDR3 region has the DNA TGTGCCAGCGGAGCAGGCCCTAATAATTCACCCCTCCACTTT.

This clonotype was seen more than once but under ten times. The DNA of the CDR3 is TGTGCCAGCAAGGGACAGGGAACCCAAGAGACCCAGTACTTC. Translation: CASKGQGTQETQYF. The genes are TRBV2 and TRBJ2-5; TRBD1 agrees at 9 bases. V shed 7 bases and J 1 base; nucleotides not matched to a gene: 4. The germline CDR1 and CDR2 sequences are SNHLY and FYNNEI. CDR3 length: 14 residues.

As concerns this clonotype: A much larger clonotype is one base distant, so this may be a read error. The rearrangement links TRBV10-3 to TRBJ2-7, with a possible D match to TRBD1 (6 bases). The CDR3 is 18 residues long. CDR1 is ENHRY, CDR2 SYGVKD, per germline. Here the CDR3 DNA reads TGTGCCATCAGTGCCACAGGGCTCACACCTTCCGGCTCCTACGAGCGGTACTTC. Its translation is CAISATGLTPSGSYERYF.

Only a few counts were recorded for this clonotype. The rearrangement links TRBV29-1 to TRBJ2-1; D unclear. The CDR3 runs to 11 residues. V dropped 8 bases and J dropped 10 bases, with 15 bases sitting between them. Germline CDR1 SQVTM, CDR2 ANQGSEA. In DNA, the CDR3 is TGCAGCAATCGTCGCGGTCCGGAGCAGTTCTTC. Translation gives CSNRRGPEQFF.

This clonotype has just a few counts. The V gene is TRBV28, the J gene TRBJ2-7, with a possible D match to TRBD2 (6 bases). The CDR3 has 14 residues. Germline V gives CDR1 MDHEN, CDR2 SYDVKM. V was shortened by 6 bases and J by 3 bases, with 15 bases between the two germline ends. The CDR3 bases are TGTGCCAGCAGGCCCGGGGGATTGGGCTACGAGCAGTACTTC. Translating it yields CASRPGGLGYEQYF.

This clonotype has a handful of counts. The chain combines TRBV20-1 with TRBJ1-2; 8 bases are shared with TRBD1. In germline, CDR1 is DFQATT, CDR2 SNEGSKA (reference sequence). V lost 3 bases and J lost 6; bases outside the gene matches: 6. The CDR3 spans 13 residues. CDR3 residues: CSAREDRDNGYTF. DNA for the CDR3: TGCAGTGCTAGGGAGGACAGGGACAATGGCTACACCTTC.

The chain uses TRBV7-2 and TRBJ1-4; 9 bases are shared with TRBD1. The junction had 5 bases not matched to a gene; V was cut back by 2 bases and J by 7 bases. This CDR3 comprises 15 residues. The V gene's germline CDR1 is SGHTA and CDR2 FQGNSA. CDR3 bases: TGTGCCAGCAGCTTATGGGGACAGGGAGGTGAAAAACTGTTTTTT. It specifies CASSLWGQGGEKLFF.

V and J are TRBV7-3 and TRBJ2-3; no clear D gene. Germline V gene data show CDR1 as SGHTA and CDR2 as FQGTGA. The CDR3 length is 17 residues. Trimming took off 2 bases at V and 5 bases at J, with 20 bases between the two ends. In DNA, the CDR3 is TGTGCCAGCAGCTTAGGAAGAGCCCGGGTTTCTGAAGATACGCAGTATTTT. This sequence encodes CASSLGRARVSEDTQYF.

The chain has TRBV7-6 and TRBJ1-6; D may be TRBD1 (5 bases). The CDR3 runs to 19 residues. The V and J ends lost 0 bases and 5 bases respectively, with 20 bases between them. CDR1 and CDR2 (germline): SGHVS, FNYEAQ. The CDR3 spells CASSLAPGRGVWDNSPLHF. CDR3 DNA sequence: TGTGCCAGCAGCTTAGCTCCAGGGAGAGGGGTCTGGGATAATTCACCCCTCCACTTT.

In its sample, this clonotype was seen a few times. The chain has TRBV4-2 and TRBJ1-6, with TRBD1 matching 9 bases. Germline CDR1 is LGHNA and CDR2 is YNFKEQ. V trimming: 3 bases; J trimming: 7 bases; junction bases outside the gene matches: 7. CDR3 size: 16 residues. The CDR3 loop is CASSHQTGTGNSPLHF. DNA of the CDR3: TGTGCCAGCAGCCACCAGACCGGGACAGGGAATTCACCCCTCCACTTT.

In this sample, this clonotype turned up a few times. The CDR3 region has the DNA TGTGCCAGCAGCCGAGACATAGGCTTCGATACGCAGTATTTT. Protein product: CASSRDIGFDTQYF. The chain links TRBV7-2 to TRBJ2-3; the D is unclear. The V end was cut by 5 bases, the J end by 6 bases, with 15 bases between. CDR3 length: 14 amino acids. The V gene's germline CDR1 is SGHTA and CDR2 FQGNSA.

The V call is TRBV30, the J call TRBJ2-3; D not resolved. Trimming took 0 bases from V and 0 from J, leaving 7 bases between them. Germline loops: CDR1 GTSNPN, CDR2 SVGIG (reference sequence). The CDR3 is 14 amino acids. The CDR3 region is CAWSVKSSTDTQYF. CDR3 coding DNA: TGTGCCTGGAGTGTAAAATCTAGCACAGATACGCAGTATTTT.

This clonotype was seen only a few times. The gene calls are TRBV6-2 or TRBV6-3 and TRBJ2-4; the D is unclear. The DNA matches TRBJ2-7 better at its end, which makes the J call doubtful. This CDR3 contains 11 residues. CDR1 and CDR2 (germline): MNHEY, SVGEGT. The CDR3 is CASRFVYEQYF. CDR3 sequence (DNA): TGTGCCAGCAGGTTTGTTTACGAGCAGTACTTC.

This sequence joins TRBV6-5 and TRBJ2-1; 9 nucleotides line up with TRBD2. The V and J ends lost 1 base and 7 bases, in that order; junction bases with no gene match: 5. Germline-derived CDR1 and CDR2 are MNHEY and SVGAGI. The CDR3 contains 15 residues. The CDR3 nucleotides read TGTGCCAGCAGTTACTTAGCGGGGGCCCCTAATGAGCAGTTCTTC. It yields the protein CASSYLAGAPNEQFF.

The chain employs TRBV24-1 and TRBJ2-4, with unresolved D. The J call may be faulty, since TRBJ2-7 better matches the DNA end. Germline lookup yields CDR1 KGHDR and CDR2 SFDVKD. The CDR3 loop spans 12 amino acids. The CDR3 here is CATSDSAGEQYF. CDR3 DNA sequence: TGTGCCACCAGTGATTCAGCTGGCGAGCAGTACTTC.

This chain uses TRBV7-2 with TRBJ2-3, with TRBD2 matching over 12 bases. The CDR3 is made up of 16 amino acids. The germline V gene encodes CDR1 SGHTA and CDR2 FQGNSA. V shed 5 bases and J 4 bases; nucleotides not matched to a gene: 7. The CDR3 here is CASSPPSGGAADTQYF. The CDR3, as DNA: TGTGCCAGCAGCCCTCCTAGCGGGGGGGCCGCAGATACGCAGTATTTT.

This chain joins TRBV5-1 and TRBJ1-1; D call uncertain. The germline CDR1 and CDR2 sequences are SGHRS and YFSETQ. The V end lost 0 bases, the J end lost 8 bases, and 11 bases lay between the germline ends. The CDR3 contains 13 residues. CDR3 loop: CASSLEVFSEAFF. The CDR3 coding sequence is TGCGCCAGCAGCTTGGAAGTGTTTTCGGAAGCTTTCTTT.

This chain connects TRBV12-3 or TRBV12-4 to TRBJ1-5; weak D call: TRBD1 (5 bases). The CDR3 length is 16 residues. V shed 5 bases and J shed 3 bases, with 17 bases lying between them. This CDR3 reads CASSKTGVNLNQPQHF. CDR3 DNA sequence: TGTGCCAGCAGTAAAACGGGGGTTAATCTCAATCAGCCCCAGCATTTT.

In this sample, this clonotype turned up a few times. The junction shows a germline mismatch at one end, possibly a read error. This chain uses TRBV5-6 with TRBJ2-7; no clear D gene. The CDR3 spans 12 residues. Germline V CDR1 and CDR2: SGHDT, YYEEEE. The DNA for the CDR3 is TGTGCCGGCAGCTTCAGGTCCTACGAGCAGTACTTC. Protein product: CAGSFRSYEQYF.

As concerns this clonotype: The junction and the germline gene differ at one end; a read error may be behind it. The chain couples TRBV7-7 to TRBJ2-1; TRBD2 agrees at 10 bases. The length of the CDR3 is 16 residues. The germline V gene has CDR1 SSHAT and CDR2 FNYEAQ (reference sequence). The CDR3 sequence: CASSYRAGGPGNEQFF. The CDR3 DNA sequence: TGTGCTAGCAGCTACAGAGCGGGGGGGCCAGGGAATGAGCAGTTCTTC.

Regarding this clonotype: The conserved closing phenylalanine or tryptophan is absent in this CDR3, likely reflecting a read error. The gene calls are TRBV4-3 and TRBJ2-3; 9 nucleotides match TRBD2. CDR3 length: 15 residues. V trimming: 1 base; J trimming: 5 bases; junction bases outside the gene matches: 4. The V gene's germline CDR1 is LGHNA and CDR2 YSLEER. The CDR3 protein is CASSQGRGGIDTQYV. The CDR3 region has the DNA TGCGCCAGCAGCCAAGGGCGGGGGGGGATAGATACGCAGTATGTT.